Given below is one T cell receptor beta chain in context. TCRdb's table, derived via immunoSEQ multiplex PCR, lists solely in-frame clones and lacks some. The repertoire holds 99,000 or so clones, with 84% as singletons. The V gene end was trimmed by 3 bases and the J gene end by 0 bases; junction bases not matched to a gene: 6. The CDR3 has 18 amino acids. Germline CDR1 is SGHVS and CDR2 is FQNEAQ. This specimen belongs to a study of blood T cell repertoires in COVID-19. The receptor's source is a man between 65 and 79 years old with active or convalescent COVID-19. The chain uses TRBV7-8 and TRBJ1-6, with 9 positions matching TRBD1. Sequencing input: peripheral blood. CDR3 nucleotide sequence: TGTGCCAGCAGCTTGGCCACAGGGGGCGGCTCCTATAATTCACCCCTCCACTTT. This encodes CASSLATGGGSYNSPLHF.